The 20 T cell receptor beta chains below all came from one sample that was sequenced in a study of T cell changes during pregnancy in multiple sclerosis. Sequencing was performed with immunoSEQ multiplex PCR; in TCRdb, only in-frame clones are kept and a portion is missing. The profile covers approximately 59,000 clones, with 93% appearing a single time and 0.36% taken by the ten largest. The input for sequencing was CD4+ T cells from peripheral blood mononuclear cells, taken before pregnancy. These receptors were obtained from a female donor with multiple sclerosis, enrolled in a pregnancy study.

This chain joins TRBV18 and TRBJ2-7, with TRBD1 matching 11 bases. This CDR3 comprises 15 residues. Germline CDR1 and CDR2: KGHSH and LQKENI. Unmatched junction bases numbered 5, after V lost 4 bases and J lost 3 bases. CDR3 nucleotide sequence: TGTGCCAGCTCACAAGGGACAGGGGGGATCTACGAGCAGTACTTC. Translation gives CASSQGTGGIYEQYF.

The chain has TRBV30 and TRBJ1-1; D perhaps matches TRBD1 (5 bases). Trimming shortened V by 4 bases and J by 4 bases, and 16 bases separated the two germline ends. Germline V gene sequence: CDR1 GTSNPN, CDR2 SVGIG (reference sequence). The CDR3 runs to 14 residues. The CDR3, as DNA: TGTGCCTGGACCGGACAATGGGTCGTCACTGAAGCTTTCTTT. As protein: CAWTGQWVVTEAFF.

V and J are TRBV4-3 and TRBJ2-2; no clear D. V was shortened by 2 bases and J by 5 bases, with 3 bases between the two germline ends. This CDR3 is 12 amino acids long. In germline, CDR1 is LGHNA, CDR2 YSLEER. CDR3 nucleotide sequence: TGCGCCAGCAGCCAAATAACCGGGGAGCTGTTTTTT. Translating it yields CASSQITGELFF.

The rearrangement uses TRBV19 and TRBJ1-4; D ambiguous. In germline, CDR1 is LNHDA, CDR2 SQIVND (reference sequence). V dropped 3 bases and J dropped 4 bases, with 18 bases sitting between them. The CDR3 is made up of 17 amino acids. The CDR3 loop reads CASSMGSVATYNEKLFF. CDR3 nucleotide sequence: TGTGCCAGTAGTATGGGTAGTGTAGCCACCTATAATGAAAAACTGTTTTTT.

The rearrangement links TRBV29-1 to TRBJ1-2, with 9 bases lining up with TRBD1. The germline V gene has CDR1 SQVTM and CDR2 ANQGSEA. J was trimmed by 9 bases and V by 8 bases; bases with no gene match: 13. CDR3 size: 13 residues. CDR3 sequence (DNA): TGCAGCTTCCTGACAGGGGGGAAAGATAGCTACACCTTC. It translates to CSFLTGGKDSYTF.

This chain uses TRBV6-1 with TRBJ2-7; D is ambiguous. CDR3 size: 15 residues. Germline V lookup: CDR1 MNHNS, CDR2 SASEGT. V was clipped by 4 bases and J by 4 bases, with 17 bases between them. The CDR3 loop is CASSVFSGNEYEQYF. The CDR3 DNA reads TGTGCCAGCAGTGTGTTCTCTGGCAATGAATACGAGCAGTACTTC.

The chain has TRBV5-8 and TRBJ1-2; TRBD1 agrees at 7 bases. V was clipped by 4 bases and J by 4 bases; unmatched bases: 7. The CDR3 is 14 residues long. CDR1 SGHTS and CDR2 YDEGEE come from the germline V gene. The CDR3 loop reads CASSRTGNPYGYTF. The CDR3 DNA sequence: TGTGCCAGCAGCCGGACAGGCAACCCCTATGGCTACACCTTC.

The chain carries TRBV27 and TRBJ2-1; 10 nucleotides line up with TRBD2. There are 22 residues in the CDR3. Looked up from germline, CDR1 is MNHEY and CDR2 is SMNVEV (reference sequence). V shed 4 bases and J 4 bases; nucleotides not matched to a gene: 25. CDR3 in amino acids: CASSSWGSRGGRTSGDYNEQFF. The DNA of the CDR3 is TGTGCCAGCAGTTCCTGGGGGTCGAGGGGCGGACGGACTAGCGGTGATTACAATGAGCAGTTCTTC.

CDR3 sequence reads: CASSLRDSNYEQYF. CDR3 in DNA: TGTGCCAGCAGTCTTCGGGACAGCAATTACGAGCAGTACTTC. The V call is TRBV6-1, the J call TRBJ2-5; 7 positions agree with TRBD1. The J call may be incorrect, as the DNA end agrees better with TRBJ2-7. Germline assignment: CDR1 MNHNS and CDR2 SASEGT. This CDR3 contains 14 residues.

J is TRBJ2-3 and V is TRBV7-9, with a tentative D call TRBD2 (6 bases). V was pared by 0 bases and J by 5 bases, with 15 bases between. The CDR3 totals 16 residues. Looked up from germline, CDR1 is SEHNR and CDR2 is FQNEAQ (reference sequence). The CDR3 is CASSLARGRAIDTQYF. Here the CDR3 DNA reads TGTGCCAGCAGCTTAGCGCGGGGACGAGCCATAGATACGCAGTATTTT.

The chain joins TRBV28 to TRBJ2-1; D perhaps matches TRBD2 (6 bases). V shed 3 bases and J shed 7 bases, with 13 bases lying between them. The germline gives CDR1 MDHEN, CDR2 SYDVKM. The CDR3 is 14 amino acids. The CDR3, as DNA: TGTGCCAGCAGTTTCCCACGGGACTCTAATGAGCAGTTCTTC. Its protein product is CASSFPRDSNEQFF.

The rearrangement links TRBV5-4 to TRBJ2-7; 8 nucleotides align to TRBD2. Germline CDR1 SGHNT, CDR2 YYREEE (reference sequence). Losses at the gene ends were 0 bases for V and 5 bases for J; bases not matched to a gene: 7. The CDR3 covers 15 residues. The CDR3 bases are TGTGCCAGCAGCTTGGAGGGCGGGAGGAGGGACGAGCAGTACTTC. It is translated as CASSLEGGRRDEQYF. Drawing the rest from reference TRBV5-4 and TRBJ2-7, the complete variable domain is ETGVTQSPTHLIKTRGQQVTLRCSSQSGHNTVSWYQQALGQGPQFIFQYYREEENGRGNFPPRFSGLQFPNYSSELNVNALELDDSALYLCASSLEGGRRDEQYFGPGTRLTVT.

The chain employs TRBV18 and TRBJ2-7; 10 bases fit TRBD1. J gave up 3 bases and V 4 bases, and 6 bases lay outside the gene matches. The CDR3 runs 15 residues. Per germline, CDR1 KGHSH and CDR2 LQKENI. The CDR3 DNA is TGTGCCAGCTCACAAGGGGGACAGGGGCTCTACGAGCAGTACTTC. It encodes CASSQGGQGLYEQYF.

The chain employs TRBV7-2 and TRBJ2-7, with D perhaps matching TRBD1 (5 bases). The V and J ends lost 5 bases and 3 bases respectively, with 14 bases between them. Germline loops: CDR1 SGHTA, CDR2 FQGNSA. The CDR3 consists of 14 residues. CDR3 nucleotide sequence: TGTGCCAGCAGCAAGACGACAGACCACTACGAGCAGTACTTC. Translating gives CASSKTTDHYEQYF.

The genes are TRBV5-1 and TRBJ2-6, with a possible D match to TRBD1 (5 bases). Trimming cost V 0 bases and J 1 base, with 14 bases left between them. CDR3 length: 18 amino acids. Germline lookup yields CDR1 SGHRS and CDR2 YFSETQ. The CDR3 DNA sequence: TGCGCCAGCAGCTTGGAGGGCAGGGCTATTTCTGGGGCCAACGTCCTGACTTTC. This gives the protein CASSLEGRAISGANVLTF.

The chain joins TRBV4-2 to TRBJ1-2, with 8 positions matching TRBD1. The CDR3 contains 15 residues. Trimming cost V 7 bases and J 3 bases; bases outside gene matches: 10. The germline V gene encodes CDR1 LGHNA and CDR2 YNFKEQ. The CDR3 here is CASTPGQGVYYGYTF. In DNA, the CDR3 is TGTGCCAGCACCCCAGGACAGGGAGTGTACTATGGCTACACCTTC.

The chain joins TRBV30 to TRBJ1-2; D remains ambiguous. Trimming took 2 bases from V and 0 from J, leaving 7 bases between them. The CDR3 is made up of 13 amino acids. Germline V lookup: CDR1 GTSNPN, CDR2 SVGIG (reference sequence). CDR3 loop: CAWSPSTNYGYTF. As DNA, the CDR3 is TGTGCCTGGAGTCCGAGTACTAACTATGGCTACACCTTC.

The genes are TRBV7-2 and TRBJ2-1, with 9 bases fitting TRBD2. CDR1 is SGHTA and CDR2 is FQGNSA in the germline V gene. The CDR3 totals 18 residues. V was clipped by 1 base and J by 0 bases; unmatched bases: 7. The CDR3 DNA reads as TGTGCCAGCAGCTTAGTGGCTAGCGGGATGGGCTCCTACAATGAGCAGTTCTTC. Amino acids: CASSLVASGMGSYNEQFF.

The V call is TRBV11-1, the J call TRBJ2-1; 11 bases agree with TRBD2. V dropped 3 bases and J dropped 5; count of bases not matched to a gene: 3. The CDR3 contains 15 residues. Germline lookup yields CDR1 SGHAT and CDR2 FQDESV (reference sequence). CDR3 nucleotides: TGTGCCAGCAGCTTCGGGACTAGCGGTAACAATGAGCAGTTCTTC. This translates into CASSFGTSGNNEQFF.

The chain links TRBV19 to TRBJ2-2, with 7 bases fitting TRBD1. J lost 1 base, V lost 8 bases, and 1 base had no gene match. The CDR3 is 13 amino acids. Germline CDR1 LNHDA, CDR2 SQIVND (reference sequence). The CDR3 spells CASGTVNTGELFF. CDR3 coding DNA: TGTGCCAGTGGGACAGTGAACACCGGGGAGCTGTTTTTT.